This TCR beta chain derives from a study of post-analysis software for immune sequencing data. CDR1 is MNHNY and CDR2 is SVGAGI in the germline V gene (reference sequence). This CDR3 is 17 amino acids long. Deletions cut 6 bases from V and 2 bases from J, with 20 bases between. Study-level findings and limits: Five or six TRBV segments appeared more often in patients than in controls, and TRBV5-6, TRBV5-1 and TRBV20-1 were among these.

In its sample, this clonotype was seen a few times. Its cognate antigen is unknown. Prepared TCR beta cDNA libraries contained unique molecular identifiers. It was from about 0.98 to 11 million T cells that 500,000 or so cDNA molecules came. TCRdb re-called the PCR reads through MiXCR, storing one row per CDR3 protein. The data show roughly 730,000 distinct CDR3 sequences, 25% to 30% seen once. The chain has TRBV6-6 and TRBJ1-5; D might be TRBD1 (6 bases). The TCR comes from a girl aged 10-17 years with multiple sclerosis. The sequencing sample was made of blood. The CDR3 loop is CASRHRTDPGGNQPQHF. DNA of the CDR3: TGTGCCAGCAGACATAGGACGGATCCAGGGGGCAATCAGCCCCAGCATTTT.